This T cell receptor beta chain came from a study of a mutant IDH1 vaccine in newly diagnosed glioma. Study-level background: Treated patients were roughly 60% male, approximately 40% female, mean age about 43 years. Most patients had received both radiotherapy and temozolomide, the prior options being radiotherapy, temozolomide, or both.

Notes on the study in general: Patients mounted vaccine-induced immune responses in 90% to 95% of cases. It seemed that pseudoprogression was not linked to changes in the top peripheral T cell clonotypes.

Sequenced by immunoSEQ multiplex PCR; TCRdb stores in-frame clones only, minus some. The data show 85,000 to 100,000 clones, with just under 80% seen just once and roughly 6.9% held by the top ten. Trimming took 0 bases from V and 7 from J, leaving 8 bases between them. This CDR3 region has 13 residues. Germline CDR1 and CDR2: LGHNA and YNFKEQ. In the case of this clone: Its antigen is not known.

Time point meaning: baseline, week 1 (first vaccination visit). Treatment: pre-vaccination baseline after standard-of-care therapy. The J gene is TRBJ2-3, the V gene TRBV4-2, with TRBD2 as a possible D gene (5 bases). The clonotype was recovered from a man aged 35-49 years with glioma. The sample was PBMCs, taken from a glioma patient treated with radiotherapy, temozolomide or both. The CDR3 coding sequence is TGTGCCAGCAGCCAAGATCGGAGGTATACGCAGTATTTT. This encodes CASSQDRRYTQYF.